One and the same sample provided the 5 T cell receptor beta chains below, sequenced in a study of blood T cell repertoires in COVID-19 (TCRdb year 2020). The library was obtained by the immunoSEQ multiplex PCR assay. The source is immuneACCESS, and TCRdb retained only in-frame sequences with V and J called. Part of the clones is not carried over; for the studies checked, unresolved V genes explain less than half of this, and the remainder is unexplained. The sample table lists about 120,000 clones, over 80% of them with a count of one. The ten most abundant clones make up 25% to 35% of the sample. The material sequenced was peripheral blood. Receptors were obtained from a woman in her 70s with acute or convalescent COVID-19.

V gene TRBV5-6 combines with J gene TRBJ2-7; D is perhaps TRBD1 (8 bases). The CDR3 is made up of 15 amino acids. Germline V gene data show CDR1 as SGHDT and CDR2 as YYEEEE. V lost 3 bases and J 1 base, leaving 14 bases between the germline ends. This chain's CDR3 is CASSSRGDRSYEQYF. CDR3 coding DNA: TGTGCCAGCAGCTCCCGGGGGGACAGGTCCTACGAGCAGTACTTC.

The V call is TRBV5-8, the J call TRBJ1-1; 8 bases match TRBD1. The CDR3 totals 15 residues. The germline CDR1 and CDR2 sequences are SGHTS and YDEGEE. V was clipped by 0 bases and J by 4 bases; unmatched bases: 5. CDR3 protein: CASSLGTGMGTEAFF. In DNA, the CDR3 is TGTGCCAGCAGCTTGGGGACAGGGATGGGCACTGAAGCTTTCTTT.

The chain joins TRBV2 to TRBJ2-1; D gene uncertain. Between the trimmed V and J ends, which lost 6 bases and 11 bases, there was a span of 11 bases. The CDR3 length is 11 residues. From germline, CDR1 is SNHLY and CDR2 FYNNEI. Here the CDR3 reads CASRVEVKQFF. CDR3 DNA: TGTGCCAGCAGGGTAGAAGTGAAGCAGTTCTTC.

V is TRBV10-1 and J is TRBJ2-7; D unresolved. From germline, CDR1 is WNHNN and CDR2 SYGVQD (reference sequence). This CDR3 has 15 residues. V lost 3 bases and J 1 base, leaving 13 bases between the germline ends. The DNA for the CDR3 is TGCGCCAGCAGTGAAGGTTTCTCCGGGTCCTACGAGCAGTACTTC. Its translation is CASSEGFSGSYEQYF.

The CDR3 loop is CASSLITMNTEAFF. The DNA of the CDR3 is TGTGCCAGCAGTTTAATCACAATGAACACTGAAGCTTTCTTT. The V and J genes are TRBV28 and TRBJ1-1; D unclear. The length of the CDR3 is 14 residues. Germline CDR1 is MDHEN and CDR2 is SYDVKM. V was shortened by 2 bases and J by 0 bases, with 7 bases between the two germline ends.